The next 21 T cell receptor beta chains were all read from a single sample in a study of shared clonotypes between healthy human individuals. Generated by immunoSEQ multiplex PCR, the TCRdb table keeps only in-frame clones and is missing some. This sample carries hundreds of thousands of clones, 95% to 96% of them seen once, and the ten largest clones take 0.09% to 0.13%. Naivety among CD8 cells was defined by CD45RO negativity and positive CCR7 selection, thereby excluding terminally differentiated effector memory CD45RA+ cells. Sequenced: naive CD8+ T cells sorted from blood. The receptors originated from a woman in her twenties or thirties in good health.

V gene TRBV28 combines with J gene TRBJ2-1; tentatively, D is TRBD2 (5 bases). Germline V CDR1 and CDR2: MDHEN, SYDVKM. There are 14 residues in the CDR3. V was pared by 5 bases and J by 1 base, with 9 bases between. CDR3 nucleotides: TGTGCCAGCAGTCGAGAGGGTTCCTACAATGAGCAGTTCTTC. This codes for CASSREGSYNEQFF.

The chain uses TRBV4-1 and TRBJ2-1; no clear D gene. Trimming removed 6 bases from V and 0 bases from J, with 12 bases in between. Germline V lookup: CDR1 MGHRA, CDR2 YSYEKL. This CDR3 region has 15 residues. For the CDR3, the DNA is TGCGCCAGCAGTTTTACACAGAACTCCTACAATGAGCAGTTCTTC. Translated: CASSFTQNSYNEQFF.

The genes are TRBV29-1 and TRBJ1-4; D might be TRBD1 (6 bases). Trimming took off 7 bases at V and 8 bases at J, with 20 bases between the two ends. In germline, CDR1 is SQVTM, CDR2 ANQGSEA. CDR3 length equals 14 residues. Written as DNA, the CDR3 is TGCAGCGCCGAGGGGGGGACTGGGAGCGAAAAACTGTTTTTT. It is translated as CSAEGGTGSEKLFF.

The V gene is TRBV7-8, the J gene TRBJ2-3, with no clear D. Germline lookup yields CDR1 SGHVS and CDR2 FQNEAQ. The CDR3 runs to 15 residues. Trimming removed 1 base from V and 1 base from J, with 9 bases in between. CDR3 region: CASSLDSGGTDTQYF. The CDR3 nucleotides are TGTGCCAGCAGCTTAGATTCCGGTGGCACAGATACGCAGTATTTT.

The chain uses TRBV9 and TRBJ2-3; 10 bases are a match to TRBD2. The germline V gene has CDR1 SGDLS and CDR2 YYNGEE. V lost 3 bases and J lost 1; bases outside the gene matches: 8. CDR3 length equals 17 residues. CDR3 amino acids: CASSGAGGPIRTDTQYF. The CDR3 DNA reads TGTGCCAGCAGCGGAGCGGGAGGGCCTATTCGCACAGATACGCAGTATTTT.

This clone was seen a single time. CDR3 nucleotide sequence: TGCGCCAGCAGCTTGGCCCAGGGACCCGGGGAGCTGTTTTTT. Translated, it gives CASSLAQGPGELFF. The J gene is TRBJ2-2, the V gene TRBV5-1; D is possibly TRBD1 or TRBD2 (5 bases each). CDR1 is SGHRS and CDR2 is YFSETQ in the germline V gene. V was trimmed by 0 bases and J by 6 bases, leaving 9 bases between them. There are 14 residues in the CDR3.

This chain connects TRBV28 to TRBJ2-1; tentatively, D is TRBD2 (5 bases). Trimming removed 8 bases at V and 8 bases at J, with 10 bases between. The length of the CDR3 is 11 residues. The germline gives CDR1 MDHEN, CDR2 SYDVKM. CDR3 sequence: CASRERDEQFF. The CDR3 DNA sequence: TGTGCCAGCCGGGAAAGGGATGAGCAGTTCTTC.

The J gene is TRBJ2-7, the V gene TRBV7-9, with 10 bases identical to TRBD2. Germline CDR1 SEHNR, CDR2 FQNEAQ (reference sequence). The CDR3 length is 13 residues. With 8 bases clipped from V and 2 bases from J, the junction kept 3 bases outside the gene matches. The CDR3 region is CASLTSGTYEQYF. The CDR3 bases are TGTGCCAGCCTCACTAGCGGGACCTACGAGCAGTACTTC.

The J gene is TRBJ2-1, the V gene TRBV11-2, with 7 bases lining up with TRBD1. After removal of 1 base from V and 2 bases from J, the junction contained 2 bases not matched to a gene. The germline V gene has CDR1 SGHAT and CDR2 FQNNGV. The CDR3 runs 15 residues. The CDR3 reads CASSLGRGTYNEQFF. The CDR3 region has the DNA TGTGCCAGCAGCTTAGGCAGGGGGACCTACAATGAGCAGTTCTTC. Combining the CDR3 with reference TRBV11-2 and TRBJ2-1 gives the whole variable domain EAGVAQSPRYKIIEKRQSVAFWCNPISGHATLYWYQQILGQGPKLLIQFQNNGVVDDSQLPKDRFSAERLKGVDSTLKIQPAKLEDSAVYLCASSLGRGTYNEQFFGPGTRLTVL.

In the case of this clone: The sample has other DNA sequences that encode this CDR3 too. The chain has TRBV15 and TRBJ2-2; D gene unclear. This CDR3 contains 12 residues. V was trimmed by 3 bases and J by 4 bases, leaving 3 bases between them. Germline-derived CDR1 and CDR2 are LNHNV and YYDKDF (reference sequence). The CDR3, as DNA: TGTGCCACCAGCAGGGTCACCGGGGAGCTGTTTTTT. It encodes CATSRVTGELFF.

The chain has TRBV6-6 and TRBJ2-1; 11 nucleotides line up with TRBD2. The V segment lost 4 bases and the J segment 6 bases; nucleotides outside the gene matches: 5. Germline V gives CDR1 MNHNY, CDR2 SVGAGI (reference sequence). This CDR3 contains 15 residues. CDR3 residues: CASSSLAGGPNEQFF. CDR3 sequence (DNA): TGTGCCAGCAGTTCTTTAGCGGGAGGGCCCAATGAGCAGTTCTTC.

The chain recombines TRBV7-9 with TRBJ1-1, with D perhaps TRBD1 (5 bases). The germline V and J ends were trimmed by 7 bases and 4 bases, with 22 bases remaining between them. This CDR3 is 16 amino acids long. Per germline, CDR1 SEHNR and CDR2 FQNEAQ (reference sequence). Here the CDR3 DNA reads TGTGCCAGCATCCCCCGGGGCAGGAGCACTAGCACTGAAGCTTTCTTT. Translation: CASIPRGRSTSTEAFF.

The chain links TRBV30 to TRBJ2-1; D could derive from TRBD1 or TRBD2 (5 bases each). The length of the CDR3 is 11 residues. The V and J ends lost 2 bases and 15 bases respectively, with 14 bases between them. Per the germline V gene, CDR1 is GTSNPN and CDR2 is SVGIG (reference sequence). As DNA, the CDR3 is TGTGCCTGGAGTTTTGGGGGAAGGGGGTTCTTC. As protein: CAWSFGGRGFF.

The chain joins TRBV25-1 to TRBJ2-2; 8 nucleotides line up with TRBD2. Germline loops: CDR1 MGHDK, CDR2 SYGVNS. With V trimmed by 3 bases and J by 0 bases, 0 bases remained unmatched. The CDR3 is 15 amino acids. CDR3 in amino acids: CASSEREANTGELFF. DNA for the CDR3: TGTGCCAGCAGTGAGCGGGAGGCGAACACCGGGGAGCTGTTTTTT.

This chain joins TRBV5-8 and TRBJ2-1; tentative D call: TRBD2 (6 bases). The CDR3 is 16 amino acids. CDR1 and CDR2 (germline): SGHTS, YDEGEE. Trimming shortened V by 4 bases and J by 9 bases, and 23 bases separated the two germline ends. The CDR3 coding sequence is TGTGCCAGCAGCCCGTTCATGGGGGAGGCCGCCGGTGAGCAGTTCTTC. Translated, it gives CASSPFMGEAAGEQFF.

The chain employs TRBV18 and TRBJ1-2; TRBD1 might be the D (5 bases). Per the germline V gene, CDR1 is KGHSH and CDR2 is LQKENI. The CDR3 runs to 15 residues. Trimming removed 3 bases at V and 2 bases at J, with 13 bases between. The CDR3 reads CASSPRGRENYGYTF. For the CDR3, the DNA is TGTGCCAGCTCACCTCGTGGCAGGGAGAACTATGGCTACACCTTC.

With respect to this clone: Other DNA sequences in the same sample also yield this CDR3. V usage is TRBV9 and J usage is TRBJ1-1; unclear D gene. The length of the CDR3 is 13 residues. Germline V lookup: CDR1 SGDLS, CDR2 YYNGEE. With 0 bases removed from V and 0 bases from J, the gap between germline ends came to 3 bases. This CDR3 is CASSVVMNTEAFF. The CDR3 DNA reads TGTGCCAGCAGCGTAGTGATGAACACTGAAGCTTTCTTT. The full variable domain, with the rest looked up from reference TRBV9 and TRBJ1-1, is DSGVTQTPKHLITATGQRVTLRCSPRSGDLSVYWYQQSLDQGLQFLIQYYNGEERAKGNILERFSAQQFPDLHSELNLSSLELGDSALYFCASSVVMNTEAFFGQGTRLTVV.

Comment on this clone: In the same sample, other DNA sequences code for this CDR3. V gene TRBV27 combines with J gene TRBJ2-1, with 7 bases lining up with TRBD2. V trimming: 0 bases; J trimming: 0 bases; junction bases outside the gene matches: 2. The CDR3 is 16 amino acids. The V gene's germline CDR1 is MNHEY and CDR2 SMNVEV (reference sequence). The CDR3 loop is CASSLSGGSSYNEQFF. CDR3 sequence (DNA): TGTGCCAGCAGTTTATCGGGCGGGAGCTCCTACAATGAGCAGTTCTTC.

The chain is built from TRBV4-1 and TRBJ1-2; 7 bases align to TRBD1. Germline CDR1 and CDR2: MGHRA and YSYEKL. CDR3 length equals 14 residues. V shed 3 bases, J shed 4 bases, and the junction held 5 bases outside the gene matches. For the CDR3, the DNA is TGCGCCAGCAGCCACGTGGGACAGATCTATGGCTACACCTTC. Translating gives CASSHVGQIYGYTF.

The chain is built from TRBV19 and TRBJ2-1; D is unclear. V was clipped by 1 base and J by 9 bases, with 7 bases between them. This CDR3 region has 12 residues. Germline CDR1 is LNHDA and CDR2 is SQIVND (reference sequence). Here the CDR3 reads CASSIGWGEQFF. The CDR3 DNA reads TGTGCCAGTAGTATAGGTTGGGGTGAGCAGTTCTTC.

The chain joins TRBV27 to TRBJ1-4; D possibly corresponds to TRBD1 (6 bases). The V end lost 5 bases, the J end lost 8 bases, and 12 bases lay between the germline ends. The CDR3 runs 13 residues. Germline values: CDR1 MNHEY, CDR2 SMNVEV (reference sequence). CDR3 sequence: CASSTGFREKLFF. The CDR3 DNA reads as TGTGCCAGCAGTACAGGGTTTAGGGAAAAACTGTTTTTT.